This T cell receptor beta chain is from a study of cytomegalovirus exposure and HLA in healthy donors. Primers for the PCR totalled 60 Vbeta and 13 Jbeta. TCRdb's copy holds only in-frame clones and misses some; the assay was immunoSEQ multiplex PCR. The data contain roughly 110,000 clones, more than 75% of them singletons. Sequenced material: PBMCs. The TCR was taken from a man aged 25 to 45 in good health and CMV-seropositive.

CDR3 coding DNA: TGTGCCACCAGCAGACCGGACTGGAGAGACGATACGCAGTATTTT. Protein product: CATSRPDWRDDTQYF. The V gene is TRBV15, the J gene TRBJ2-3, with D perhaps matching TRBD2 (5 bases). Germline CDR1 and CDR2: LNHNV and YYDKDF (reference sequence). Between the trimmed V and J ends, which lost 2 bases and 6 bases, there was a span of 15 bases. The CDR3 is 15 residues long. The whole variable domain, filled in from reference TRBV15 and TRBJ2-3, reads DAMVIQNPRYQVTQFGKPVTLSCSQTLNHNVMYWYQQKSSQAPKLLFHYYDKDFNNEADTPDNFQSRRPNTSFCFLDIRSPGLGDTAMYLCATSRPDWRDDTQYFGPGTRLTVL.